These T cell receptor beta chains were read from a single sample in a study of T cells in tumors after PD-1 blockade. Clones were read by immunoSEQ multiplex PCR, and TCRdb kept only the in-frame ones, dropping some. This table holds roughly 59,000 clones, about four fifths found once. The sample was PBMCs, taken before anti-PD-1 treatment. These receptors were taken from a human donor with basal cell carcinoma. The CDR3 runs from the conserved cysteine through the conserved F or W.

TRBJ1-2,TRBV28,CASSLGGPLMTGYTF
TRBJ1-5,TRBV7-8,CASSPQPAVQINQPQHF
TRBJ2-1,TRBV18,CASSPLAGGNNEQFF
TRBJ1-2,TRBV3-1/TRBV3-2,CASSQRQGYGYTF
TRBJ2-2,TRBV5-1,CASSGGGLNTGELFF
TRBJ2-3,TRBV9,CASSVAGSGGPTDTQYF
TRBJ1-5,TRBV4-2,CASSQYAHSPGAGNQPQHF
TRBJ2-6,TRBV6-5,CASLPLGSGANVLTF
TRBJ1-2,TRBV12-3/TRBV12-4,CASSLVRGSGYTF
TRBJ2-3,TRBV6-4,CASANSGGATDTQYF
TRBJ2-7,TRBV29-1,CSVVIVEQYF
TRBJ2-1,TRBV16,CASSQGSHNEQFF
TRBJ2-2,TRBV11-1,CASSLVRAGFAGELFF
TRBJ1-5,TRBV2,CASSADSISNQPQHF
TRBJ2-2,TRBV28,CASSRNWGRIGELFF
TRBJ1-6,TRBV2,CASNGDRPNSPLHF
TRBJ2-1,TRBV28,CASRDDPRSYNEQFF
TRBJ2-2,TRBV5-1,CASSYSGENTGELFF
TRBJ1-6,TRBV4-1,CASSPPGRGGVWNSPLHF